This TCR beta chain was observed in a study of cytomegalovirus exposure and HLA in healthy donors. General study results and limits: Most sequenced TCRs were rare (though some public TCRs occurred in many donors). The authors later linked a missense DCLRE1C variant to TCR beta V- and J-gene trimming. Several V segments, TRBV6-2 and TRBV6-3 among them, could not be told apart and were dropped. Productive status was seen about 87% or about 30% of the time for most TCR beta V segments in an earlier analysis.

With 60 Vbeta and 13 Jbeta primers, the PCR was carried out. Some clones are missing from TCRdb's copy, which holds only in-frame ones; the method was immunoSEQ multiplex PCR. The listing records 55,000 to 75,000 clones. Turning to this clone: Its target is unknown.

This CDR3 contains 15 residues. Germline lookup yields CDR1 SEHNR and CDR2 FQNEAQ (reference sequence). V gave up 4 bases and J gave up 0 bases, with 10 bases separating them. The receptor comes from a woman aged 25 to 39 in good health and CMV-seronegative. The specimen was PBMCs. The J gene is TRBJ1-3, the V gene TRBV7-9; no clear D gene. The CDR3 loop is CASSSRGDSGNTIYF. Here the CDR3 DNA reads TGTGCCAGCAGCTCCCGAGGAGACTCTGGAAACACCATATATTTT.